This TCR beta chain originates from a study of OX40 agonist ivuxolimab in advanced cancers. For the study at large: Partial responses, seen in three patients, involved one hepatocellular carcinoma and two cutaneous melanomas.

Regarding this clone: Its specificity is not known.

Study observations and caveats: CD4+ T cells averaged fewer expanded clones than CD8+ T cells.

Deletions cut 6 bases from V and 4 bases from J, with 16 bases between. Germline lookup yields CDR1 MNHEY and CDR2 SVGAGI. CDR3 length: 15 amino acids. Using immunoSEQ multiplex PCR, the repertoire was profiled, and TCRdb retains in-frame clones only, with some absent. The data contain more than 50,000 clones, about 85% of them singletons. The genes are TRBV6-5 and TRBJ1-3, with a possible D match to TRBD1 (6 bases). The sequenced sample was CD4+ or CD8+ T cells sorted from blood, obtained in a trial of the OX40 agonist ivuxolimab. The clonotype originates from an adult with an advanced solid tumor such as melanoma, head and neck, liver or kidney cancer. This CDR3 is CASRSTGSEGNTIYF. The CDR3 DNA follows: TGTGCCAGCAGATCTACAGGGTCGGAAGGAAACACCATATATTTT.